The rows below give T cell receptor beta chains drawn from one sample of a study of blood T cell repertoires in COVID-19. Clones were read by immunoSEQ multiplex PCR, and TCRdb kept only the in-frame ones, dropping some. The table has 60,000 to 75,000 clones, around 87% seen once. The sample comprised peripheral blood. The source is a human donor in a cohort sampled during active COVID-19. CDR3s include the opening cysteine and the closing phenylalanine or tryptophan. The D gene is left open where the match is weak. Clone size is stated in some rows and not others, as once, few, many or a class when expanded.

v_gene: TRBV4-3
d_gene: TRBD1
abundance: NA
j_gene: TRBJ2-1
CDR3aa: CASSQDWTGQYNEQFF
CDR3nt: TGCGCCAGCAGCCAAGATTGGACAGGGCAGTACAATGAGCAGTTCTTC

v_gene: TRBV5-6
d_gene: TRBD1
abundance: NA
j_gene: TRBJ2-7
CDR3aa: CASSLGGQTQGSEQYF
CDR3nt: TGTGCCAGCAGCTTGGGGGGACAGACCCAGGGTTCAGAGCAGTACTTC

v_gene: TRBV2
d_gene: TRBD2
abundance: NA
j_gene: TRBJ2-1
CDR3aa: CASSESLAVQWQFF
CDR3nt: TGTGCCAGCAGTGAGAGTCTAGCGGTGCAGTGGCAGTTCTTC

v_gene: TRBV6-5
d_gene: TRBD2
abundance: NA
j_gene: TRBJ2-7
CDR3aa: CASSYRGGIYEQYF
CDR3nt: TGTGCCAGCAGTTACCGGGGAGGGATCTACGAGCAGTACTTC

v_gene: TRBV19
d_gene: NA
abundance: NA
j_gene: TRBJ1-5
CDR3aa: CASSTTGNSNQPQHF
CDR3nt: TGTGCCAGTAGTACCACAGGTAATAGCAATCAGCCCCAGCATTTT

v_gene: TRBV7-9
d_gene: TRBD2
abundance: NA
j_gene: TRBJ2-7
CDR3aa: CASSPAGLAGASYEQYF
CDR3nt: TGTGCCAGCAGCCCCGCGGGGCTAGCGGGGGCCTCCTACGAGCAGTACTTC

v_gene: TRBV28
d_gene: NA
abundance: NA
j_gene: TRBJ2-5
CDR3aa: CASSLSLVFETQYF
CDR3nt: TGTGCCAGCAGTTTATCTTTAGTTTTTGAGACCCAGTACTTC

v_gene: TRBV7-2
d_gene: NA
abundance: NA
j_gene: TRBJ1-1
CDR3aa: CASSLAFVAALNTEAFF
CDR3nt: TGTGCCAGCAGCTTAGCTTTTGTGGCGGCCCTGAACACTGAAGCTTTCTTT

v_gene: TRBV28
d_gene: TRBD1
abundance: NA
j_gene: TRBJ2-3
CDR3aa: CATKKQGEDTQYF
CDR3nt: TGTGCCACCAAGAAACAGGGGGAAGATACGCAGTATTTT

v_gene: TRBV29-1
d_gene: TRBD2
abundance: NA
j_gene: TRBJ2-3
CDR3aa: CSVYGTSGSSDTQYF
CDR3nt: TGCAGCGTTTACGGGACTAGCGGGAGTTCAGATACGCAGTATTTT

v_gene: TRBV3-1/TRBV3-2
d_gene: TRBD2
abundance: NA
j_gene: TRBJ2-3
CDR3aa: CASSQGLAGADTQYF
CDR3nt: TGTGCCAGCAGCCAAGGACTAGCGGGAGCAGATACGCAGTATTTT

v_gene: TRBV11-2
d_gene: NA
abundance: few
j_gene: TRBJ2-1
CDR3aa: CASSLRNEQFF
CDR3nt: TGTGCCAGCAGCCTCCGTAATGAGCAGTTCTTC

v_gene: TRBV6-5
d_gene: NA
abundance: NA
j_gene: TRBJ2-7
CDR3aa: CASRPGHYSSYEQYF
CDR3nt: TGTGCCAGCAGGCCCGGACACTACAGCTCCTACGAGCAGTACTTC

v_gene: TRBV5-1
d_gene: NA
abundance: NA
j_gene: TRBJ1-1
CDR3aa: CASSREGQGTEAFF
CDR3nt: TGCGCCAGCAGCCGCGAGGGTCAGGGGACTGAAGCTTTCTTT

v_gene: TRBV13
d_gene: NA
abundance: NA
j_gene: TRBJ1-1
CDR3aa: CASSFRGEGVPEAFF
CDR3nt: TGTGCCAGCAGCTTCCGGGGGGAGGGTGTTCCTGAAGCTTTCTTT

v_gene: TRBV5-6
d_gene: NA
abundance: NA
j_gene: TRBJ2-3
CDR3aa: CASSRGPTDTQYF
CDR3nt: TGTGCCAGCAGCCGCGGGCCCACAGATACGCAGTATTTT

v_gene: TRBV7-8
d_gene: TRBD2
abundance: NA
j_gene: TRBJ2-1
CDR3aa: CASSLGAASGDLNNEQFF
CDR3nt: TGTGCCAGCAGCTTAGGGGCCGCTAGCGGGGACCTAAACAATGAGCAGTTCTTC

v_gene: TRBV5-1
d_gene: TRBD1
abundance: NA
j_gene: TRBJ1-1
CDR3aa: CASSYYRDRRDTEAFF
CDR3nt: TGCGCCAGCAGCTATTATCGGGACAGGAGGGACACTGAAGCTTTCTTT